This T cell receptor beta chain is from a study of immune evolution from preneoplasia to lung adenocarcinoma. H&E slides confirmed each diagnosis, reviewed by two pathologists independently. This table comes from immunoSEQ multiplex PCR, and its TCRdb copy is limited to in-frame clones, with some not included. The data show 3,600 or so clones, around 80% seen once. This CDR3 has 13 amino acids. Trimming cost V 3 bases and J 5 bases, with 11 bases left between them. Germline V gene data show CDR1 as SGHTA and CDR2 as FQGNSA. This TCR derives from a person aged 70 to 85 with lung adenocarcinoma. This chain joins TRBV7-2 and TRBJ2-7; D might be TRBD1 (5 bases). The specimen was FFPE adjacent normal lung tissue. CDR3 residues: CASSFRQLNEQYF. In DNA, the CDR3 is TGTGCCAGCAGCTTTCGACAGCTAAACGAGCAGTACTTC.